In its sample, the clone carrying this TCR beta chain was seen a few times. Its antigen is not identified. Trimming pared 0 bases from V and 2 bases from J, leaving 14 bases between. Germline CDR1 and CDR2: LNHNV and YYDKDF (reference sequence). The CDR3 consists of 16 residues. MiXCR, run by TCRdb on the RT-PCR reads, gives a single entry per CDR3 protein. Here the sample spans approximately 680,000 distinct CDR3 sequences, about a sixth being singletons. The sample belongs to a study of response to subunit inactivated influenza vaccine. The study, taken as a whole, reports: It was the authors' suggestion that each seasonal influenza vaccination recruits few new T cells.

The chain joins TRBV15 to TRBJ2-7, with D maybe TRBD1 (6 bases). This clonotype originated in a man aged 45-60 years who received an inactivated influenza vaccine. The sequenced sample was PBMCs from blood, obtained roughly 12 days after vaccination. This CDR3 is CATSRDETGSTYEQYF. Written as DNA, the CDR3 is TGTGCCACCAGCAGAGATGAGACAGGATCCACCTACGAGCAGTACTTC.